This is a list of T cell receptor beta chains from one sample in a study of blood T cell repertoires in COVID-19. Here immunoSEQ multiplex PCR was the method, and the copy in TCRdb shows in-frame clones only, minus some. Of fewer than 70,000 clones detected, approximately 86% appear once; the ten largest clones hold more than 1.4%. The sample consisted of peripheral blood. These TCRs come from a woman in her sixties with acute or convalescent COVID-19. Each CDR3 is given with its conserved first and last residue. Fields, in order: V gene, clone size, D gene, J gene, CDR3 DNA, CDR3 protein. D genes are given only for firm matches. Not every row has a clone size; where given, it reads once, few, many or a size class.

>TRBV7-9|NA|NA|TRBJ1-1
TGTGCCAGCAGCTTATTCCAGAACACTGAAGCTTTCTTT
CASSLFQNTEAFF
>TRBV19|NA|NA|TRBJ1-4
TGTGCCAGTAGGTCAGGGGAAAATGAAAAACTGTTTTTT
CASRSGENEKLFF
>TRBV5-1|NA|NA|TRBJ2-1
TGCGCCAGCAGCTTGGTGGCTAGCTCCTACAATGAGCAGTTCTTC
CASSLVASSYNEQFF
>TRBV7-3|NA|NA|TRBJ2-2
TGTGCCAGCAGCCGAGGAGGGAGCGAGGCCGGGGAGCTGTTTTTT
CASSRGGSEAGELFF
>TRBV3-1/TRBV3-2|NA|TRBD2|TRBJ2-1
TGTGCCAGCAGCCCGGTGACTAGCGGGGCCTACAATGAGCAGTTCTTC
CASSPVTSGAYNEQFF
>TRBV19|once|NA|TRBJ2-5
TGTGCCAGTAGGAGGACGGGACAAGAGACCCAGTACTTC
CASRRTGQETQYF
>TRBV9|NA|NA|TRBJ2-3
TGTGCCAGCAGCCCCTTTACCGGGAGAGTCTGGGATACGCAGTATTTT
CASSPFTGRVWDTQYF
>TRBV9|NA|TRBD2|TRBJ2-3
TGTGCCAGCAGCGTAGGGACTAGCGGGGGGGCAGATACGCAGTATTTT
CASSVGTSGGADTQYF
>TRBV29-1|NA|TRBD1|TRBJ1-2
TGCAGCGTTGACGACAGGGATCGTCTTAGCGGCTACACCTTC
CSVDDRDRLSGYTF
>TRBV2|few|TRBD2|TRBJ2-2
TGTGCCAGCAGCCCGCTATCGGGACTAGTCCTCCGCGGGGAGCTGTTTTTT
CASSPLSGLVLRGELFF